Each of the 23 T cell receptor beta chains below was sequenced from the same sample in a study of blood T cells in healthy people across ages. Combining a sample-barcoded 5' primer with a J-beta primer mix, a second PCR ran for roughly 7 to 11 cycles. TCRdb independently ran MiXCR on the 5' RACE reads; one entry per CDR3 protein. Seen here are around 800,000 distinct CDR3 sequences, approximately 67% observed once, and the top ten hold around a quarter. Sequenced material: blood. These receptors all come from a man younger than 40 in good health.

V and J are TRBV7-2 and TRBJ2-7, with D unclear. V dropped 3 bases and J dropped 5 bases, with 14 bases sitting between them. The germline gives CDR1 SGHTA, CDR2 FQGNSA. This CDR3 has 14 amino acids. CDR3 loop: CASSFLRRTHEQYF. CDR3 in DNA: TGTGCCAGCAGCTTCCTGAGGAGAACCCACGAGCAGTACTTC.

This clonotype was observed a few times. V usage is TRBV27 and J usage is TRBJ2-3; D is undetermined. CDR1 and CDR2 from the germline V gene are MNHEY and SMNVEV (reference sequence). The length of the CDR3 is 13 residues. The V gene lost 8 bases and the J gene lost 3 bases, with 12 bases spanning the gap. The CDR3 DNA reads as TGTGCCAGCCAGGCCTTAAGGACAGATACGCAGTATTTT. It codes for CASQALRTDTQYF.

The genes are TRBV15 and TRBJ2-3; perhaps TRBD1 as D (6 bases). Between the trimmed V and J ends, which lost 5 bases and 8 bases, there was a span of 23 bases. This CDR3 has 16 amino acids. Germline V gene sequence: CDR1 LNHNV, CDR2 YYDKDF (reference sequence). CDR3 loop: CATSRPDRSLVGTQYF. In DNA form, the CDR3 reads TGTGCCACCAGCCGCCCAGACAGGTCATTGGTGGGTACGCAGTATTTT.

The chain employs TRBV15 and TRBJ2-1; 9 positions agree with TRBD1. With 4 bases clipped from V and 3 bases from J, the junction kept 16 bases outside the gene matches. The CDR3 totals 19 residues. CDR1 LNHNV and CDR2 YYDKDF come from the germline V gene (reference sequence). The CDR3 bases are TGTGCCACCAGCACCCTCCCGCGGTCGGGACAGGGCCTCTACAATGAGCAGTTCTTC. It translates to CATSTLPRSGQGLYNEQFF.

This clonotype has only a few counts. This chain connects TRBV7-2 to TRBJ2-3; no firm D call. Germline values: CDR1 SGHTA, CDR2 FQGNSA. The CDR3 spans 14 residues. The V and J ends lost 2 bases and 0 bases respectively, with 6 bases between them. As DNA, the CDR3 is TGTGCCAGCAGCTTAAACCCTAGCACAGATACGCAGTATTTT. Translation gives CASSLNPSTDTQYF.

This chain joins TRBV29-1 and TRBJ1-1; 7 nucleotides line up with TRBD1. Germline V gene sequence: CDR1 SQVTM, CDR2 ANQGSEA. J was trimmed by 1 base and V by 6 bases; bases with no gene match: 5. CDR3 size: 13 residues. CDR3 sequence reads: CSVDRVGNTEAFF. The CDR3 nucleotides are TGCAGCGTCGACAGGGTGGGGAACACTGAAGCTTTCTTT.

This clonotype came up a few times. The chain recombines TRBV29-1 with TRBJ1-4, with 11 bases matching TRBD1. This CDR3 spans 13 amino acids. Germline CDR1 and CDR2: SQVTM and ANQGSEA. V lost 3 bases, J lost 6 bases, and 0 bases stayed unmatched. The CDR3 reads CSVEGQGDEKLFF. The CDR3 DNA follows: TGCAGCGTTGAGGGACAGGGGGATGAAAAACTGTTTTTT.

The chain combines TRBV29-1 with TRBJ2-7; 7 bases match TRBD1. Trimming cost V 4 bases and J 0 bases; bases outside gene matches: 6. The length of the CDR3 is 14 residues. The V gene's germline CDR1 is SQVTM and CDR2 ANQGSEA. CDR3 coding DNA: TGCAGCGTTGTCCCGGGACAGCTCTCCTACGAGCAGTACTTC. Encoded protein: CSVVPGQLSYEQYF.

J is TRBJ2-5 and V is TRBV10-3, with D unclear. With 1 base removed from V and 5 bases from J, the gap between germline ends came to 14 bases. CDR1 and CDR2 (germline): ENHRY, SYGVKD. The CDR3 covers 15 residues. The CDR3 region is CAISELRVQHETQYF. The CDR3 region has the DNA TGTGCCATCAGTGAGTTAAGGGTACAGCACGAGACCCAGTACTTC.

The CDR3 protein is CASRAGTDRPTYEQYF. The CDR3 DNA is TGTGCCAGCAGAGCCGGGACGGACCGTCCTACCTACGAGCAGTACTTC. This chain links TRBV6-2 or TRBV6-3 with TRBJ2-4; D may match TRBD1 or TRBD2 (5 bases each). The tail of the sequence fits TRBJ2-7 better, so the J call may be wrong. The CDR3 runs 16 residues. Germline V gives CDR1 MNHEY, CDR2 SVGEGT.

The chain joins TRBV2 to TRBJ1-2, with D tentatively TRBD1 (5 bases). Per the germline V gene, CDR1 is SNHLY and CDR2 is FYNNEI. The CDR3 totals 12 residues. The V end lost 6 bases, the J end lost 8 bases, and 13 bases lay between the germline ends. The CDR3 DNA reads TGTGCCAGCAGCGACAGTAGTCCAGGCTACACCTTC. Translating it yields CASSDSSPGYTF.

This clonotype has only a few counts. In nucleotides, the CDR3 is TGCGCCAGCAGCTTGGGGGCAGGACGGGGGGTGAATGAGCAGTTCTTC. This gives the protein CASSLGAGRGVNEQFF. V and J are TRBV5-1 and TRBJ2-1; 7 positions agree with TRBD2. The germline V gene encodes CDR1 SGHRS and CDR2 YFSETQ. This CDR3 spans 16 amino acids. J gave up 7 bases and V 0 bases, and 10 bases lay outside the gene matches.

A single count supports this clonotype. J is TRBJ1-5 and V is TRBV2, with 9 bases lining up with TRBD1. Germline CDR1 reads SNHLY; CDR2 reads FYNNEI. J gave up 7 bases and V 8 bases, and 9 bases lay outside the gene matches. This CDR3 spans 14 amino acids. This chain's CDR3 is CASGEGDRAQPQHF. The CDR3 region has the DNA TGTGCCAGCGGAGAGGGGGACAGGGCACAGCCCCAGCATTTT.

There are many counts of this clonotype. The chain is built from TRBV4-3 and TRBJ2-1; 8 bases are shared with TRBD1. Germline V lookup: CDR1 LGHNA, CDR2 YSLEER. CDR3 size: 13 residues. The ends lost 4 bases at V and 8 bases at J; junction bases unmatched: 4. The CDR3 loop reads CASSRTRGHEQFF. CDR3 DNA sequence: TGCGCCAGCAGCCGAACCAGGGGGCATGAGCAGTTCTTC.

This clonotype was counted only a few times. The chain joins TRBV7-9 to TRBJ2-1, with no clear D. The length of the CDR3 is 15 residues. V was pared by 8 bases and J by 4 bases, with 18 bases between. Germline values: CDR1 SEHNR, CDR2 FQNEAQ (reference sequence). The CDR3 DNA sequence: TGTGCCAGCGATGTCATTATAGGGTATTACAATGAGCAGTTCTTC. Its translation: CASDVIIGYYNEQFF.

This chain links TRBV9 with TRBJ2-7, with 10 bases that match TRBD1. Germline V lookup: CDR1 SGDLS, CDR2 YYNGEE. V gave up 5 bases and J gave up 0 bases; unmatched junction bases: 5. The CDR3 is made up of 15 amino acids. CDR3 coding DNA: TGTGCCAGCAGTTACGGGACAGGGGTCTCCTACGAGCAGTACTTC. As protein: CASSYGTGVSYEQYF.

The chain has TRBV5-1 and TRBJ2-3; D unresolved. V lost 2 bases to trimming and J lost 2 bases, with 15 bases between them. The germline V gene has CDR1 SGHRS and CDR2 YFSETQ. This CDR3 has 16 residues. The CDR3 here is CASSFLRQANTDTQYF. The CDR3 coding sequence is TGCGCCAGCAGCTTCCTGCGCCAGGCGAACACAGATACGCAGTATTTT.

The chain is built from TRBV7-3 and TRBJ1-1; D gene unclear. The CDR3 has 15 amino acids. The germline CDR1 and CDR2 sequences are SGHTA and FQGTGA. Trimming shortened V by 2 bases and J by 1 base, and 11 bases separated the two germline ends. The CDR3 sequence: CASSLSFGKNTEAFF. Here the CDR3 DNA reads TGTGCCAGCAGCTTATCATTCGGGAAGAACACTGAAGCTTTCTTT.

This clonotype showed up just once. The chain couples TRBV7-2 to TRBJ2-6; the D is unclear. Per germline, CDR1 SGHTA and CDR2 FQGNSA. This CDR3 has 18 residues. The V and J ends lost 0 bases and 0 bases respectively, with 12 bases between them. This CDR3 reads CASSLAFGRNSGANVLTF. The CDR3 nucleotides are TGTGCCAGCAGCTTAGCCTTCGGCCGAAACTCTGGGGCCAACGTCCTGACTTTC.

This chain uses TRBV12-3 or TRBV12-4 with TRBJ2-2; D may be TRBD1 (6 bases). Trimming stripped 5 bases from V and 1 base from J, with 11 bases between. This CDR3 has 15 amino acids. CDR3 amino acids: CASSHGTLNTGELFF. For the CDR3, the DNA is TGTGCCAGCAGTCATGGGACACTGAACACCGGGGAGCTGTTTTTT.

The chain couples TRBV7-2 to TRBJ2-1; D remains unclear. The germline V gene has CDR1 SGHTA and CDR2 FQGNSA. Trimming cost V 5 bases and J 6 bases, with 11 bases left between them. The CDR3 loop spans 13 amino acids. The CDR3 DNA reads TGTGCCAGCAGCCCTTATATTGGCAATGAGCAGTTCTTC. It translates to CASSPYIGNEQFF.

The V call is TRBV20-1, the J call TRBJ2-5, with 10 bases aligning to TRBD1. The CDR3 length is 14 residues. Germline CDR1 is DFQATT and CDR2 is SNEGSKA (reference sequence). With 5 bases clipped from V and 5 bases from J, the junction kept 8 bases outside the gene matches. The CDR3 here is CSAPRTGGGETQYF. The CDR3 DNA sequence: TGCAGTGCTCCTCGGACAGGGGGAGGCGAGACCCAGTACTTC.

Only a few counts were recorded for this clonotype. The chain uses TRBV7-2 and TRBJ2-7; 8 bases map to TRBD1. The CDR3 totals 16 residues. From germline, CDR1 is SGHTA and CDR2 FQGNSA. The V gene end was trimmed by 4 bases and the J gene end by 0 bases; junction bases not matched to a gene: 8. This CDR3 reads CASSSRRTGNSYEQYF. DNA of the CDR3: TGTGCCAGCAGCTCACGTCGGACAGGGAACTCCTACGAGCAGTACTTC.